This T cell receptor beta chain was found in a study of beta chain features in type 1 diabetes. Study conclusions and caveats: Among all four CD4+ subsets, Type 1 diabetes patients had TCRB CDR3s that were moderately but significantly shorter.

Deletions cut 4 bases from V and 1 base from J, with 7 bases between. The CDR3 runs 13 residues. Looked up from germline, CDR1 is SGHRS and CDR2 is YFSETQ. The sample holds one count of this clone. Its specificity is unknown. TCRB transcripts that were expressed got sequenced, as all of the isolated RNA had been reverse transcribed. TCRdb keeps only in-frame clones here, not all; method: immunoSEQ multiplex PCR. The sample consists of roughly 260,000 clones, 9.5% to 13% of them appearing once. The chain recombines TRBV5-1 with TRBJ2-3; D possibly corresponds to TRBD1 (5 bases). The material sequenced was naive CD4+ T cells from blood. The clonotype was recovered from a man younger than 45 with type 1 diabetes. The DNA of the CDR3 is TGCGCCAGCAGCGTCAGGGGCACAGATACGCAGTATTTT. Translated, it gives CASSVRGTDTQYF.